Given below is one T cell receptor (beta chain) in context. Its cognate antigen is unknown. PCR primers comprised 60 Vbeta and 13 Jbeta primers. The assay was immunoSEQ multiplex PCR, and TCRdb's table has in-frame clones only and misses some. The profile shows some 150,000 clones, over 55% of them singletons. Germline CDR1 SNHLY, CDR2 FYNNEI. The CDR3 totals 15 residues. Losses at the gene ends were 4 bases for V and 2 bases for J; bases not matched to a gene: 8. The data originate from a study of cytomegalovirus exposure and HLA in healthy donors. Those who donated were healthy bone marrow donors. Study-level points and caveats: With further analysis later on, most CMV-associated TCR beta chains appeared HLA-restricted. Association of a missense DCLRE1C variant with TCR beta V- and J-gene trimming was reported in a later analysis.

Sequencing input: PBMCs. This receptor was obtained from a man aged 35 to 55 in good health and CMV-seronegative. The chain links TRBV2 to TRBJ2-7; TRBD1 aligns across 7 bases. The CDR3: CASSGGQQGPYEQYF. CDR3 nucleotide sequence: TGTGCCAGCAGTGGGGGACAGCAAGGGCCCTACGAGCAGTACTTC.